The 24 T cell receptor beta chains below were found in one sample sequenced in a study of blood T cell repertoires in COVID-19. This table comes from immunoSEQ multiplex PCR, and its TCRdb copy is limited to in-frame clones, with some not included. The sample includes roughly 200,000 clones, about nine tenths of them seen just once. Sample: PBMCs or T cells enriched from blood (not recorded which). These receptors came from a man aged 18 to 30 with acute COVID-19.

The genes are TRBV29-1 and TRBJ1-2, with D hard to call. Germline-derived CDR1 and CDR2 are SQVTM and ANQGSEA. V was clipped by 3 bases and J by 3 bases, with 11 bases between them. The CDR3 is 13 amino acids. The CDR3 is CSVEFQTHYGYTF. The CDR3, as DNA: TGCAGCGTTGAGTTCCAAACTCACTATGGCTACACCTTC.

The V gene is TRBV19, the J gene TRBJ2-2, with D hard to call. Looked up from germline, CDR1 is LNHDA and CDR2 is SQIVND (reference sequence). The CDR3 runs 14 residues. Trimming took 1 base from V and 6 from J, leaving 9 bases between them. The CDR3 here is CASSIVGGPGELFF. CDR3 coding DNA: TGTGCCAGTAGTATAGTCGGCGGCCCCGGGGAGCTGTTTTTT.

CDR3 nucleotides: TGTGCCAGCAGGAGACAGGGGGGTCAGAACGAGCAGTACTTC. Translating it yields CASRRQGGQNEQYF. J is TRBJ2-7 and V is TRBV7-8; 9 positions agree with TRBD1. This CDR3 has 14 residues. The germline CDR1 and CDR2 sequences are SGHVS and FQNEAQ. The V gene end was trimmed by 6 bases and the J gene end by 5 bases; junction bases not matched to a gene: 8. The variable domain in full, with the rest retrieved from reference TRBV7-8 and TRBJ2-7, is GAGVSQSPRYKVAKRGQDVALRCDPISGHVSLFWYQQALGQGPEFLTYFQNEAQLDKSGLPSDRFFAERPEGSVSTLKIQRTQQEDSAVYLCASRRQGGQNEQYFGPGTRLTVT.

This clone was detected only a few times. The V call is TRBV2, the J call TRBJ1-4, with D perhaps matching TRBD1 (6 bases). V gave up 7 bases and J gave up 4 bases, with 16 bases separating them. Germline-derived CDR1 and CDR2 are SNHLY and FYNNEI. This CDR3 is 15 amino acids long. The CDR3 DNA reads TGTGCCAGCACCACGGGGGGACATCTTAATGAAAAACTGTTTTTT. Translated, it gives CASTTGGHLNEKLFF. The full variable domain, its missing parts supplied by reference TRBV2 and TRBJ1-4, is EPEVTQTPSHQVTQMGQEVILRCVPISNHLYFYWYRQILGQKVEFLVSFYNNEISEKSEIFDDQFSVERPDGSNFTLKIRSTKLEDSAMYFCASTTGGHLNEKLFFGSGTQLSVL.

The chain combines TRBV2 with TRBJ2-1, with 7 bases lining up with TRBD2. Germline-derived CDR1 and CDR2 are SNHLY and FYNNEI. The CDR3 is 13 residues long. CDR3 DNA sequence: TGTGCTAACGGGAGGCAGGGCCTCAATGAGCAGTTCTTC. It is translated as CANGRQGLNEQFF.

V and J are TRBV4-2 and TRBJ1-1; D is unresolved. Germline V lookup: CDR1 LGHNA, CDR2 YNFKEQ. The V and J ends lost 1 base and 0 bases respectively, with 6 bases between them. The CDR3 has 14 amino acids. For the CDR3, the DNA is TGTGCCAGCAGCCAAGCGGGTATGAACACTGAAGCTTTCTTT. This codes for CASSQAGMNTEAFF.

This chain connects TRBV5-1 to TRBJ1-1, with no clear D. The V gene's germline CDR1 is SGHRS and CDR2 YFSETQ. This CDR3 has 14 amino acids. V lost 0 bases and J 0 bases, leaving 6 bases between the germline ends. For the CDR3, the DNA is TGCGCCAGCAGCTTGGATCCCATGAACACTGAAGCTTTCTTT. Its translation is CASSLDPMNTEAFF.

The V gene is TRBV4-2, the J gene TRBJ1-4, with TRBD1 as a possible D gene (5 bases). V lost 0 bases, J lost 6 bases, and 14 bases lay in between. The germline CDR1 and CDR2 sequences are LGHNA and YNFKEQ. The CDR3 loop spans 16 amino acids. The CDR3 DNA reads as TGTGCCAGCAGCCAAGATCGGGGGGTAGGGGATGAAAAACTGTTTTTT. It is translated as CASSQDRGVGDEKLFF.

V and J are TRBV29-1 and TRBJ2-2, with 8 bases aligning to TRBD1. With 1 base clipped from V and 1 base from J, the junction kept 2 bases outside the gene matches. The V gene's germline CDR1 is SQVTM and CDR2 ANQGSEA. This CDR3 contains 15 residues. CDR3 amino acids: CSVEGGTGNTGELFF. The CDR3 region has the DNA TGCAGCGTTGAAGGCGGGACAGGGAACACCGGGGAGCTGTTTTTT.

The CDR3 DNA sequence: TGCGCCAGCCACAACTCGGGACAGGGCGTATACGAGCAGTACTTC. Translated, it gives CASHNSGQGVYEQYF. The chain links TRBV23-1 to TRBJ2-7, with TRBD1 matching 9 bases. TRBV23-1 is an ORF, and what it does is uncertain. This CDR3 region has 15 residues. The V and J ends lost 8 bases and 4 bases, in that order; junction bases with no gene match: 12.

Written as DNA, the CDR3 is TGTGCCAGCAGTCCGGGGACTAGCGGGGTAAATGAGCAGTTCTTC. Translation gives CASSPGTSGVNEQFF. The V call is TRBV27, the J call TRBJ2-1, with TRBD2 identical over 13 bases. CDR3 length: 15 amino acids. Losses at the gene ends were 5 bases for V and 7 bases for J; bases not matched to a gene: 5. Germline CDR1 and CDR2: MNHEY and SMNVEV (reference sequence).

The chain is built from TRBV5-4 and TRBJ2-2; 8 bases agree with TRBD2. In germline, CDR1 is SGHNT, CDR2 YYREEE (reference sequence). V trimming: 4 bases; J trimming: 8 bases; junction bases outside the gene matches: 13. This CDR3 contains 16 residues. For the CDR3, the DNA is TGTGCCAGCAGCCCTATTACTAGCGGCCCGGGGGGGGAGCTGTTTTTT. Protein sequence: CASSPITSGPGGELFF.

This rearrangement joins TRBV28 to TRBJ1-6; 8 bases agree with TRBD1. V was clipped by 2 bases and J by 9 bases; unmatched bases: 0. CDR1 is MDHEN and CDR2 is SYDVKM in the germline V gene. The CDR3 extends over 13 amino acids. This CDR3 reads CASSLDRGSPLHF. The CDR3 region has the DNA TGTGCCAGCAGTTTAGACAGGGGTTCACCCCTCCACTTT.

This chain joins TRBV9 and TRBJ2-6; D might be TRBD1 (6 bases). The CDR3 has 15 residues. The V gene's germline CDR1 is SGDLS and CDR2 YYNGEE. The V and J ends lost 3 bases and 4 bases respectively, with 11 bases between them. The CDR3 DNA sequence: TGTGCCAGCAGCGCTACAGGGTCCGGGGCCAACGTCCTGACTTTC. This codes for CASSATGSGANVLTF. Together with reference TRBV9 and TRBJ2-6, the CDR3 gives the full variable domain: DSGVTQTPKHLITATGQRVTLRCSPRSGDLSVYWYQQSLDQGLQFLIQYYNGEERAKGNILERFSAQQFPDLHSELNLSSLELGDSALYFCASSATGSGANVLTFGAGSRLTVL.

The chain joins TRBV7-2 to TRBJ2-1; D unresolved. Germline V gene lookup returns CDR1 SGHTA and CDR2 FQGNSA. The CDR3 sequence is 12 residues long. V lost 3 bases and J lost 4, with 4 bases in between. CDR3 in DNA: TGTGCCAGCAGCTTGAGGTACAATGAGCAGTTCTTC. Protein sequence: CASSLRYNEQFF.

V is TRBV7-9 and J is TRBJ2-2; 7 bases fit TRBD2. Trimming at V came to 8 bases and at J to 0 bases, leaving 9 bases not matched to a gene. This CDR3 is built from 16 residues. Per germline, CDR1 SEHNR and CDR2 FQNEAQ (reference sequence). The CDR3 region is CASSPPSGPNTGELFF. The CDR3 coding sequence is TGTGCCAGCTCCCCCCCTAGCGGACCGAACACCGGGGAGCTGTTTTTT.

The chain is built from TRBV12-5 and TRBJ1-5; possibly TRBD1 for D (5 bases). The V gene lost 3 bases and the J gene lost 2 bases, with 8 bases spanning the gap. The CDR3 is made up of 14 amino acids. Germline CDR1 is LGHNT and CDR2 is FRNRAP. The CDR3 DNA reads as TGTGCTAGTGGTTTCAAAGGGGGCAATCAGCCCCAGCATTTT. Protein sequence: CASGFKGGNQPQHF.

J is TRBJ2-4 and V is TRBV16; TRBD1 is a possible D gene (6 bases). Germline loops: CDR1 KGHSY, CDR2 FQNENV. There are 12 residues in the CDR3. The V gene lost 3 bases and the J gene lost 8 bases, with 8 bases spanning the gap. The CDR3 sequence is CASSQAGDIQYF. DNA for the CDR3: TGTGCCAGCAGCCAGGCAGGGGACATTCAGTACTTC.

The V call is TRBV13, the J call TRBJ2-7; D is ambiguous. The CDR3 is 14 residues long. V lost 3 bases and J lost 4, with 13 bases in between. The germline gives CDR1 PRHDT, CDR2 FYEKMQ (reference sequence). The CDR3 here is CASSFQVSRYEQYF. The DNA for the CDR3 is TGTGCCAGCAGCTTTCAGGTCAGCAGGTACGAGCAGTACTTC.

This clone was seen more than once but under ten times. V usage is TRBV4-1 and J usage is TRBJ1-1, with 8 bases matching TRBD1. The germline V gene has CDR1 MGHRA and CDR2 YSYEKL. V trimming: 3 bases; J trimming: 2 bases; junction bases outside the gene matches: 11. The CDR3 totals 17 residues. The CDR3 bases are TGCGCCAGCAGCCAGCAATGGGACAGGATGACCAACACTGAAGCTTTCTTT. Protein: CASSQQWDRMTNTEAFF.

The chain joins TRBV21-1 to TRBJ2-7; the table's D call, TRBD2, has no DNA check behind it. TRBV21-1 represents a pseudogene. CDR3 size: 18 residues. Here the CDR3 reads CASSNRSGLAVGIGEQYF. The CDR3 DNA reads as TGTGCCAGCAGCAACCGCAGTGGACTAGCGGTTGGGATAGGCGAGCAGTACTTC.

The CDR3 DNA reads TGTGCCAGTAGTATTGGCCCTTCAGCAGATACGCAGTATTTT. Amino acid sequence: CASSIGPSADTQYF. The V call is TRBV19, the J call TRBJ2-3; D is unresolved. Deletions cut 3 bases from V and 4 bases from J, with 11 bases between. This CDR3 is 14 amino acids long. From germline, CDR1 is LNHDA and CDR2 SQIVND (reference sequence).

This chain joins TRBV27 and TRBJ2-1; 12 bases align to TRBD2. Germline V lookup: CDR1 MNHEY, CDR2 SMNVEV (reference sequence). The CDR3 covers 14 residues. V was pared by 7 bases and J by 8 bases, with 6 bases of the junction left unmatched. The CDR3 loop is CASNDRLAGDEQFF. The CDR3, as DNA: TGTGCCAGCAACGATAGACTAGCGGGAGATGAGCAGTTCTTC.

This clone was seen a few times. CDR3 in DNA: TGTGCCAGCAGTGATCTCGGCGGAGGCCAAGAGACCCAGTACTTC. It translates to CASSDLGGGQETQYF. The V call is TRBV6-1, the J call TRBJ2-5; TRBD2 might be the D (5 bases). V was pared by 3 bases and J by 1 base, with 12 bases between. The CDR3 has 15 residues. Germline V lookup: CDR1 MNHNS, CDR2 SASEGT.